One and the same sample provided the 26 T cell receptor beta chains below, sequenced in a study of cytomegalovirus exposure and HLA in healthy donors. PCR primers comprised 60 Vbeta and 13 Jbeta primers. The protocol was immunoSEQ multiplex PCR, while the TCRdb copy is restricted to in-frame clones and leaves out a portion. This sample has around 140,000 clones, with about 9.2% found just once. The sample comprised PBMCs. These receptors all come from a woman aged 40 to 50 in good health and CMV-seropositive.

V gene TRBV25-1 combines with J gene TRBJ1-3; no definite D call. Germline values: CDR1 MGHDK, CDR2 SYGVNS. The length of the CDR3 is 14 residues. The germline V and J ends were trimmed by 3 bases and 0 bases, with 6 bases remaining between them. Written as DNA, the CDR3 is TGTGCCAGCAGTGAGGAGAGCTCTGGAAACACCATATATTTT. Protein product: CASSEESSGNTIYF.

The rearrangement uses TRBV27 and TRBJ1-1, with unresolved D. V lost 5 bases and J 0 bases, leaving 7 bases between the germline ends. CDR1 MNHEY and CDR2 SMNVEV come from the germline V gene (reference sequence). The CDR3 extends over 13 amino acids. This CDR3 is CASSPLMNTEAFF. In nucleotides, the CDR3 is TGTGCCAGCAGTCCGTTAATGAACACTGAAGCTTTCTTT.

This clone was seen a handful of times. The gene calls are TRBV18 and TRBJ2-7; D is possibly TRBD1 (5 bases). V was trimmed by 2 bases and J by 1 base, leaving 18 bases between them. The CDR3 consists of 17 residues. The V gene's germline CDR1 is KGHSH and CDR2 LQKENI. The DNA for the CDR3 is TGTGCCAGCTCACCAAATGAAGTCCGGGCAGGGTCCTACGAGCAGTACTTC. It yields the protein CASSPNEVRAGSYEQYF.

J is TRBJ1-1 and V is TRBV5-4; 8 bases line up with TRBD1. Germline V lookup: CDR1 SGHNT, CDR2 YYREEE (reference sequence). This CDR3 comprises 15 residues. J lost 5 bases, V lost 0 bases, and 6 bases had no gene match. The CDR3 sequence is CASSLVGQGATEAFF. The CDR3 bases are TGTGCCAGCAGCTTGGTTGGGCAGGGGGCAACTGAAGCTTTCTTT.

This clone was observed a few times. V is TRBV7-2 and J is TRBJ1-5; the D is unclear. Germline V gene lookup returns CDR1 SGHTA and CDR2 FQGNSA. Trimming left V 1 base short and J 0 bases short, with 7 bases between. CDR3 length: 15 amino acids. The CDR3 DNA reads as TGTGCCAGCAGCTTAGGGCGGTATAGCAATCAGCCCCAGCATTTT. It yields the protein CASSLGRYSNQPQHF.

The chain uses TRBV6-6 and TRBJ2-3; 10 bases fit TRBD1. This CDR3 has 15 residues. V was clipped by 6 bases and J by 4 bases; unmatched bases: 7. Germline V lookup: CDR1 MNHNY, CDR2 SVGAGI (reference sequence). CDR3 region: CASSPDRGLSDTQYF. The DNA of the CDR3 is TGTGCCAGCAGCCCCGACAGGGGGCTCTCAGATACGCAGTATTTT.

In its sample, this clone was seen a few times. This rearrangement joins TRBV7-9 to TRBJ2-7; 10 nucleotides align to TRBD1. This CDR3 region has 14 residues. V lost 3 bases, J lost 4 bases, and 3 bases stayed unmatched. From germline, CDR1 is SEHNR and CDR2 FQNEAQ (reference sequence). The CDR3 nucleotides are TGTGCCAGCAGCTTTGGGGGACAGGGGTACGAGCAGTACTTC. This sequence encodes CASSFGGQGYEQYF. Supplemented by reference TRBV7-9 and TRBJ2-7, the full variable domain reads DTGVSQNPRHKITKRGQNVTFRCDPISEHNRLYWYRQTLGQGPEFLTYFQNEAQLEKSRLLSDRFSAERPKGSFSTLEIQRTEQGDSAMYLCASSFGGQGYEQYFGPGTRLTVT.

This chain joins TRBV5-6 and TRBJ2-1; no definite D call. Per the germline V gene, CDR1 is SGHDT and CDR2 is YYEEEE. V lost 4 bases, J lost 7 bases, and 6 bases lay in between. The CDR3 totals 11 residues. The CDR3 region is CASSIQNEQFF. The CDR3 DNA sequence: TGTGCCAGCAGCATCCAAAATGAGCAGTTCTTC.

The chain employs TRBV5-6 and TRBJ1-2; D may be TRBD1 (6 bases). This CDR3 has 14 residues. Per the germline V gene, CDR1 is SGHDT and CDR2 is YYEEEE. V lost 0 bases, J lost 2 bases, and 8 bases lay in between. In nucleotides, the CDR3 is TGTGCCAGCAGCTTGGGACAGGCCAACTATGGCTACACCTTC. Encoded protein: CASSLGQANYGYTF. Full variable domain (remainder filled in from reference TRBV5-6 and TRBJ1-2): DAGVTQSPTHLIKTRGQQVTLRCSPKSGHDTVSWYQQALGQGPQFIFQYYEEEERQRGNFPDRFSGHQFPNYSSELNVNALLLGDSALYLCASSLGQANYGYTFGSGTRLTVV.

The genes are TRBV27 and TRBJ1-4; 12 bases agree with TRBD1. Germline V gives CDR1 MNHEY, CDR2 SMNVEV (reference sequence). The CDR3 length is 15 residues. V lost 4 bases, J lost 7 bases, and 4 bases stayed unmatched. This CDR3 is CASSYWDRGREKLFF. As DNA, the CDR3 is TGTGCCAGCAGTTATTGGGACAGGGGGCGTGAAAAACTGTTTTTT.

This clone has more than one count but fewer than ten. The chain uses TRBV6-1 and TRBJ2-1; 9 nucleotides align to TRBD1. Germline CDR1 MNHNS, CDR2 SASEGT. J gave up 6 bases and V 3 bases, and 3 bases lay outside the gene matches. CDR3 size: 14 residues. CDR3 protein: CASSEMDRGNEQFF. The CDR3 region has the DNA TGTGCCAGCAGTGAGATGGACAGGGGCAATGAGCAGTTCTTC.

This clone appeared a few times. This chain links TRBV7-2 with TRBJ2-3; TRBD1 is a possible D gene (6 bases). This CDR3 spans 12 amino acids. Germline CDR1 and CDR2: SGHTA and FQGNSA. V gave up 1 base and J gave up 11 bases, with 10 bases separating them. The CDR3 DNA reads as TGTGCCAGCAGCTTAGATCCCAGGGGGCAGTATTTT. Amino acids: CASSLDPRGQYF.

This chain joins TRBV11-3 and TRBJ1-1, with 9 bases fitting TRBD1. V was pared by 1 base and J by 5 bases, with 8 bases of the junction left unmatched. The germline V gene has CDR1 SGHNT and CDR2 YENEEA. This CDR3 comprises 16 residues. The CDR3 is CASSLGGDREQTEAFF. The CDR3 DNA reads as TGTGCCAGCAGCTTAGGGGGGGACAGGGAGCAAACTGAAGCTTTCTTT. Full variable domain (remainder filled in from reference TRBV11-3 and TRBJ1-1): EAGVVQSPRYKIIEKKQPVAFWCNPISGHNTLYWYLQNLGQGPELLIRYENEEAVDDSQLPKDRFSAERLKGVDSTLKIQPAELGDSAVYLCASSLGGDREQTEAFFGQGTRLTVV.

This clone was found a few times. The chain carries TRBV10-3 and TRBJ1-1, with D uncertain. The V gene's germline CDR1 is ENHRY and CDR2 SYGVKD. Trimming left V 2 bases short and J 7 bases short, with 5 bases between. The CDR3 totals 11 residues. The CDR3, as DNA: TGTGCCATCAGTGAGGCCTATGAAGCTTTCTTT. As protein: CAISEAYEAFF.

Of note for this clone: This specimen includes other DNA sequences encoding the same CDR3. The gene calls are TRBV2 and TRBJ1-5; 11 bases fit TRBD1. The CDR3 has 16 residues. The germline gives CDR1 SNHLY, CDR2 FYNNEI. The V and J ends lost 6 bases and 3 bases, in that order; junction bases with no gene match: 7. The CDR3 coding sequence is TGTGCCAGCAGCGGGGGGACAGGGGGTCACAATCAGCCCCAGCATTTT. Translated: CASSGGTGGHNQPQHF.

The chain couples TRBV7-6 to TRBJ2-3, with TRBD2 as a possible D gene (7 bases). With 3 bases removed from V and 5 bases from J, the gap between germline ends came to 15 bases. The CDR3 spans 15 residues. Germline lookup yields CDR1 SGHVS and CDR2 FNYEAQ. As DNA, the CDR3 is TGTGCCAGCAGCTTGACGGGGGGCCGCGAAGATACGCAGTATTTT. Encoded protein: CASSLTGGREDTQYF.

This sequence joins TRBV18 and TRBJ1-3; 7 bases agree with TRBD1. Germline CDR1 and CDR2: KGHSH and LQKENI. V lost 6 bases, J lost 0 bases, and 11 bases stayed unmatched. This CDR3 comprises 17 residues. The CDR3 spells CASSFKGARSSGNTIYF. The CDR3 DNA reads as TGTGCCAGCTCTTTCAAGGGGGCCCGTAGCTCTGGAAACACCATATATTTT.

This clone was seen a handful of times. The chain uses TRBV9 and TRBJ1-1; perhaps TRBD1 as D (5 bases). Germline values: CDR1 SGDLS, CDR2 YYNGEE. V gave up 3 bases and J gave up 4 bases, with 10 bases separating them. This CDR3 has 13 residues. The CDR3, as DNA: TGTGCCAGCAGCGCCAGGGTGAGCACTGAAGCTTTCTTT. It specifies CASSARVSTEAFF.

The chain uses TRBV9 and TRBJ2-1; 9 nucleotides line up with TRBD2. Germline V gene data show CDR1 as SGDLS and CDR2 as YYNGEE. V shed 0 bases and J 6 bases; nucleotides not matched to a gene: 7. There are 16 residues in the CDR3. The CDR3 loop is CASSVVAGGQSNEQFF. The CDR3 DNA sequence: TGTGCCAGCAGCGTAGTGGCGGGGGGGCAGAGCAATGAGCAGTTCTTC.

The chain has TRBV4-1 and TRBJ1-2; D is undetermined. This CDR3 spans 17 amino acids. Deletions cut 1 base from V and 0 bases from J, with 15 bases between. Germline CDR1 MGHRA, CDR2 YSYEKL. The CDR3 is CASSQVQPQATNYGYTF. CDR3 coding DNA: TGCGCCAGCAGCCAAGTCCAACCCCAAGCCACTAACTATGGCTACACCTTC.

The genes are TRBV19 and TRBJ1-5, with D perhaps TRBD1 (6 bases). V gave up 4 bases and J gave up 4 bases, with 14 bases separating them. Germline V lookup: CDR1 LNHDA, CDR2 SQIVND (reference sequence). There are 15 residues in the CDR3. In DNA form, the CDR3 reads TGTGCCAGTAGTAGAACTACAGGGTGGAATCAGCCCCAGCATTTT. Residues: CASSRTTGWNQPQHF.

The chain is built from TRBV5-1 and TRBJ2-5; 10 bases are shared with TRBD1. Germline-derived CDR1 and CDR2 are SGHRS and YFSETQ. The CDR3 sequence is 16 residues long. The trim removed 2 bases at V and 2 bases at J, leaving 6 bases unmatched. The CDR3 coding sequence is TGCGCCAGCAGCTTACTCGGGACAGGGGTACAAGAGACCCAGTACTTC. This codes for CASSLLGTGVQETQYF.

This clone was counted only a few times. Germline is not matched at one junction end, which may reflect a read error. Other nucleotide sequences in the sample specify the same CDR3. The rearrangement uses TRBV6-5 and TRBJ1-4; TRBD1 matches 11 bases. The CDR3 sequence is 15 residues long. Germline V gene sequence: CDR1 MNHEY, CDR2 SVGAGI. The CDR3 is CASRTGTGGVEKLFF. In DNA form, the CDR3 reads TGTGCTAGCAGGACGGGGACAGGGGGAGTTGAAAAACTGTTTTTT.

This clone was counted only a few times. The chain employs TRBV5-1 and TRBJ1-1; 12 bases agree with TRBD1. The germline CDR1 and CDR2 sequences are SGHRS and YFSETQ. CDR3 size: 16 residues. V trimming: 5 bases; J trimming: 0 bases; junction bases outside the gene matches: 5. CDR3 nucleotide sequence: TGCGCCAGCAGTTGGGGACAGGGGGCTTTGAACACTGAAGCTTTCTTT. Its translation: CASSWGQGALNTEAFF.

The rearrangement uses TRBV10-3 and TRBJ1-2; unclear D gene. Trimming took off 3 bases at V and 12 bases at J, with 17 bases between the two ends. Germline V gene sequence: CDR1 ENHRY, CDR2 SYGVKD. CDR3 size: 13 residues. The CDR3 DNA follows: TGTGCCATCAGTGAAAGTCAGGAGGTGGCGGACACCTTC. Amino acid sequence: CAISESQEVADTF.

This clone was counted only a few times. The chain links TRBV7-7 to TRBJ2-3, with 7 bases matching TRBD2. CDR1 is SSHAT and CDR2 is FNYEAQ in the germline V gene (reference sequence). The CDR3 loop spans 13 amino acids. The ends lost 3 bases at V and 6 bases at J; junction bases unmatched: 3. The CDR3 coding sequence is TGTGCCAGCAGCTTCATTAGCGGGGATACGCAGTATTTT. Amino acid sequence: CASSFISGDTQYF.